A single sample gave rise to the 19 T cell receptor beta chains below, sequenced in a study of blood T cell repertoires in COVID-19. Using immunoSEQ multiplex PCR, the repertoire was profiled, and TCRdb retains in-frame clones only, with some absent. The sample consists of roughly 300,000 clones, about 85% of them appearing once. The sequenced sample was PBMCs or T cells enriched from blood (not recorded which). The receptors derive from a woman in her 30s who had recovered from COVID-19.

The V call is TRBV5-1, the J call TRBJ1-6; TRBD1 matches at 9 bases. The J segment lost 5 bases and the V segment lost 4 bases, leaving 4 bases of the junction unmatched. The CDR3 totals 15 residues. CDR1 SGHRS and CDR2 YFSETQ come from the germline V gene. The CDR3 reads CASSGGDRDNSPLHF. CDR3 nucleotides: TGCGCCAGCAGCGGGGGGGACAGGGATAATTCACCCCTCCACTTT.

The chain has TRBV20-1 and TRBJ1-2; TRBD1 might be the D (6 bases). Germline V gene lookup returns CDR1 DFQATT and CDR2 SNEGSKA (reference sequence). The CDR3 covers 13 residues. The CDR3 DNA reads TGCAGGGCAAGTGGGGGCAAAAACTATGGCTACACCTTC. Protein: CRASGGKNYGYTF.

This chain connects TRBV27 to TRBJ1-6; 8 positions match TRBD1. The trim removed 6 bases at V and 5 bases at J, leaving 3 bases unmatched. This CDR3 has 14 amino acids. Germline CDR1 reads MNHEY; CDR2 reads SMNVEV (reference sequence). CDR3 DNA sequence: TGTGCCAGCAGGCCGGGACAGGATAATTCACCCCTCCACTTT. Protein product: CASRPGQDNSPLHF.

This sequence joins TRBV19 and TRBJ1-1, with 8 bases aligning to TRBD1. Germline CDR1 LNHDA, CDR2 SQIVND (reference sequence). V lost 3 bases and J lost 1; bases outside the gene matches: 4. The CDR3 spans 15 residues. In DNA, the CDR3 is TGTGCCAGTAGTATTCGGACAGGGACGAACACTGAAGCTTTCTTT. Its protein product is CASSIRTGTNTEAFF.

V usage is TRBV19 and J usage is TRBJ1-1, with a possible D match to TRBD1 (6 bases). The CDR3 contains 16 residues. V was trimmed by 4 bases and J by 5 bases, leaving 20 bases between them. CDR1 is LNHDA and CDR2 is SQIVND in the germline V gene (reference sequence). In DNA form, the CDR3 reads TGTGCCAGTAGTAGTGTGGCCACAGGGAAGGGGACTGAAGCTTTCTTT. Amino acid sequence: CASSSVATGKGTEAFF.

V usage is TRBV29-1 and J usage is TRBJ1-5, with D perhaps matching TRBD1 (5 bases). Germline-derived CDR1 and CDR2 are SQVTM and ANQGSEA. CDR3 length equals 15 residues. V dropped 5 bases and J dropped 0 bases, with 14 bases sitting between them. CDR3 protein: CSVITWGDSNQPQHF. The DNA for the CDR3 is TGCAGCGTTATTACTTGGGGGGATAGCAATCAGCCCCAGCATTTT.

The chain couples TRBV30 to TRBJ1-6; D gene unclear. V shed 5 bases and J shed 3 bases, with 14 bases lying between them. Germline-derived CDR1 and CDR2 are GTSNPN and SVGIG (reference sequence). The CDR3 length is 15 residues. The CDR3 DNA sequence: TGTGCCTGGTACCCTGCGGGATACTATAATTCACCCCTCCACTTT. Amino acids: CAWYPAGYYNSPLHF.

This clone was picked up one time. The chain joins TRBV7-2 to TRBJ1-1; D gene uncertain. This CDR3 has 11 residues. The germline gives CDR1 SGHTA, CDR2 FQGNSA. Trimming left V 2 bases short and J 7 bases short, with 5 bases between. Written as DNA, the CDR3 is TGTGCCAGCAGCTTATTCAGTGAAGCTTTCTTT. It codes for CASSLFSEAFF.

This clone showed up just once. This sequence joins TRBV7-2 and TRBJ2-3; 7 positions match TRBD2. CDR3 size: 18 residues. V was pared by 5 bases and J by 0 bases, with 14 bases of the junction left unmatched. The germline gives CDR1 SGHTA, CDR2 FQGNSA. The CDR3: CASSHSEKAGDSTDTQYF. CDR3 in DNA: TGTGCCAGCAGCCACTCGGAAAAGGCGGGGGATAGCACAGATACGCAGTATTTT.

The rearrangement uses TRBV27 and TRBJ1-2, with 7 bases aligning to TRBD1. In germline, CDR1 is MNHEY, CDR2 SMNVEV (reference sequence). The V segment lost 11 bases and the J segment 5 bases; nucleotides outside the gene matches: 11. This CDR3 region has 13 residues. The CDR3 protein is CAVKRQGGYGYTF. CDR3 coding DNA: TGTGCCGTTAAGAGACAGGGCGGATATGGCTACACCTTC.

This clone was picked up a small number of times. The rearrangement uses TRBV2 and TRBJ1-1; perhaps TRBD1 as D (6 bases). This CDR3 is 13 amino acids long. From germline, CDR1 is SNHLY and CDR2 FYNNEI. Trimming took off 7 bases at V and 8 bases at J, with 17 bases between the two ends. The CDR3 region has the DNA TGTGCCAGCAATCACAGGGCCAGTTCCGAAGCTTTCTTT. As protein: CASNHRASSEAFF.

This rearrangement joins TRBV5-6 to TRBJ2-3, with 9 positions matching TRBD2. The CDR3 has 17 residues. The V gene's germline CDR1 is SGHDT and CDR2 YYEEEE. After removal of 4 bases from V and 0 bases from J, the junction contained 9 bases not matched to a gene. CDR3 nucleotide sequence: TGTGCCAGCAGCGGGTGGCTAGCGGGACCTAGCACAGATACGCAGTATTTT. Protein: CASSGWLAGPSTDTQYF.

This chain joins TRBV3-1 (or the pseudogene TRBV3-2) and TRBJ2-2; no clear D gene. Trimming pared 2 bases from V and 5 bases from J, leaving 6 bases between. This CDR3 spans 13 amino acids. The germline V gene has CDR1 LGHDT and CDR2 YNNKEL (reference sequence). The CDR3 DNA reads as TGTGCCAGCAGCCAACTCGGGACCGGGGAGCTGTTTTTT. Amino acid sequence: CASSQLGTGELFF.

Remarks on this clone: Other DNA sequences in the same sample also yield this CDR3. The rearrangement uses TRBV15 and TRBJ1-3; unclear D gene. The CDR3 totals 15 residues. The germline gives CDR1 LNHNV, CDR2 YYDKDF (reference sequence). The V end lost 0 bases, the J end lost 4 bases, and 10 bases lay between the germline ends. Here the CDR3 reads CATSRDSGSGNTIYF. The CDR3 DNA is TGTGCCACCAGCAGAGATTCGGGGTCAGGAAACACCATATATTTT.

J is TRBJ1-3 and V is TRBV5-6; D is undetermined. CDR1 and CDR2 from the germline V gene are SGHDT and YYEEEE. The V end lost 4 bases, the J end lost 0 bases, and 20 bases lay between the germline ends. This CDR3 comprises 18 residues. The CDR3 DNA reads TGTGCCAGCAGCCACCTGTCCAAGAGAGCAAGCTCTGGAAACACCATATATTTT. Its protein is CASSHLSKRASSGNTIYF.

Written as DNA, the CDR3 is TGTGCCAGTAGAGTAAACAGGGGCAATCAGCCCCAGCATTTT. Protein sequence: CASRVNRGNQPQHF. V gene TRBV19 combines with J gene TRBJ1-5; tentatively, D is TRBD1 (6 bases). The V end was cut by 6 bases, the J end by 2 bases, with 11 bases between. There are 14 residues in the CDR3. Germline-derived CDR1 and CDR2 are LNHDA and SQIVND (reference sequence).

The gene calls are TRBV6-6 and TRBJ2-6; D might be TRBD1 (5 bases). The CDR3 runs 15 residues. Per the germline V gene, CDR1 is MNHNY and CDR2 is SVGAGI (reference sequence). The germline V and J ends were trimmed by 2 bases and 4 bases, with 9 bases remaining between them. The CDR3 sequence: CASSYPGSGANVLTF. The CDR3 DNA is TGTGCCAGCAGTTACCCAGGGTCGGGGGCCAACGTCCTGACTTTC.

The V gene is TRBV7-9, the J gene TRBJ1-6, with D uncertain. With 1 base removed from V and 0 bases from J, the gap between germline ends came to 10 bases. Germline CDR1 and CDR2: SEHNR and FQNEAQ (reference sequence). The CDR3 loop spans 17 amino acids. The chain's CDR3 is CASSLDSPSSYNSPLHF. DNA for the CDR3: TGTGCCAGCAGCTTAGACAGCCCAAGCTCCTATAATTCACCCCTCCACTTT.

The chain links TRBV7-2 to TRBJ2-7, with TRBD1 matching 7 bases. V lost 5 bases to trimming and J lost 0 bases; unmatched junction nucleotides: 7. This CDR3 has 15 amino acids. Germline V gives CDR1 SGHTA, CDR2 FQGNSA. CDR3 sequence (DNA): TGTGCCAGCAGCAAGAGACAGGGACACTCCTACGAGCAGTACTTC. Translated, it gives CASSKRQGHSYEQYF.